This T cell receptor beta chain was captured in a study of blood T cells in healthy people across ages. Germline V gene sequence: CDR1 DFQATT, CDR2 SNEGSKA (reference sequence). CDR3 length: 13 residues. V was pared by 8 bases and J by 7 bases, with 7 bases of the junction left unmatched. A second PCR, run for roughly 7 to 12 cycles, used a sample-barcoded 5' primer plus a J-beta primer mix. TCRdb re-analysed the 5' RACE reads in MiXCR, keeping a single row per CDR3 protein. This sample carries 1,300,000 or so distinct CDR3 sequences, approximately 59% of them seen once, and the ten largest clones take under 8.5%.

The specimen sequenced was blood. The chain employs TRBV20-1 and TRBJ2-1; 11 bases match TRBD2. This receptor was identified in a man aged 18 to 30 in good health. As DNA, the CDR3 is TGCAGTCGACTAGCGGGGAGGGGGAATGAGCAGTTCTTC. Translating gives CSRLAGRGNEQFF.